A single sample is the source of the 10 T cell receptor beta chains below, sequenced in a study of CD8 T cell repertoires and HIV-1 epitope variants. Antigens of these TCRs are unknown. Assay: immunoSEQ multiplex PCR; the TCRdb copy retains only in-frame clones and omits some. The sample shows several thousand clones, about 70% of them seen only once. The sample taken for sequencing was cultured CD8+ T cells derived from PBMCs. Receptor source: a male donor with HIV.

The chain links TRBV27 to TRBJ2-3; 9 positions match TRBD1. This CDR3 spans 15 amino acids. V lost 2 bases, J lost 2 bases, and 2 bases stayed unmatched. The germline CDR1 and CDR2 sequences are MNHEY and SMNVEV (reference sequence). CDR3 sequence reads: CASSLTGGNTDTQYF. CDR3 sequence (DNA): TGTGCCAGCAGTTTAACAGGGGGCAACACAGATACGCAGTATTTT.

This chain joins TRBV7-9 and TRBJ2-7; tentative D call: TRBD2 (6 bases). The CDR3 has 14 amino acids. Trimming shortened V by 4 bases and J by 2 bases, and 12 bases separated the two germline ends. Germline-derived CDR1 and CDR2 are SEHNR and FQNEAQ (reference sequence). The CDR3 DNA sequence: TGTGCCAGCAGCTATCCGGGGGTGACCTACGAGCAGTACTTC. Translated: CASSYPGVTYEQYF.

The chain carries TRBV7-8 and TRBJ2-1; D is tentatively TRBD1 or TRBD2 (5 bases each). The germline gives CDR1 SGHVS, CDR2 FQNEAQ. Between the trimmed V and J ends, which lost 1 base and 10 bases, there was a span of 20 bases. CDR3 size: 16 residues. This CDR3 reads CASSLEVRGTPGEQFF. CDR3 DNA: TGTGCCAGCAGCTTAGAAGTCCGGGGCACCCCTGGGGAGCAGTTCTTC.

The CDR3 DNA reads TGTGCCAGCAGTCTGCCGGGAGGCTACACCTTC. It translates to CASSLPGGYTF. The J gene is TRBJ1-2, the V gene TRBV28; no clear D gene. The CDR3 runs to 11 residues. CDR1 MDHEN and CDR2 SYDVKM come from the germline V gene. Trimming cost V 5 bases and J 8 bases, with 9 bases left between them.

This clone was recorded a few times. V usage is TRBV28 and J usage is TRBJ2-7; no definite D call. This CDR3 has 12 residues. Trimming took 4 bases from V and 0 from J, leaving 4 bases between them. Germline V CDR1 and CDR2: MDHEN, SYDVKM. CDR3: CASSSDSYEQYF. CDR3 sequence (DNA): TGTGCCAGCAGTTCAGACTCCTACGAGCAGTACTTC.

The rearrangement uses TRBV6-5 and TRBJ2-5, with TRBD2 identical over 10 bases. Losses at the gene ends were 4 bases for V and 4 bases for J; bases not matched to a gene: 6. Germline values: CDR1 MNHEY, CDR2 SVGAGI. The CDR3 runs 15 residues. DNA for the CDR3: TGTGCCAGCAGTTTAGCGGGAGGTTCGGGAGAGACCCAGTACTTC. Translating it yields CASSLAGGSGETQYF.

V is TRBV7-6 and J is TRBJ2-3, with D maybe TRBD2 (5 bases). Trimming shortened V by 1 base and J by 7 bases, and 9 bases separated the two germline ends. The germline CDR1 and CDR2 sequences are SGHVS and FNYEAQ. This CDR3 has 13 residues. CDR3 protein: CASSLGEGNTQYF. The CDR3 DNA reads TGTGCCAGCAGCTTAGGAGAGGGAAATACGCAGTATTTT.

The chain has TRBV9 and TRBJ2-7; D gene ambiguous. The V end was cut by 0 bases, the J end by 4 bases, with 14 bases between. The CDR3 has 15 amino acids. CDR1 SGDLS and CDR2 YYNGEE come from the germline V gene. Written as DNA, the CDR3 is TGTGCCAGCAGCGTAGCGGCGAGAGCCTCGTACGAGCAGTACTTC. Translated, it gives CASSVAARASYEQYF.

This clone turned up a few times. This rearrangement joins TRBV13 to TRBJ1-2; possibly TRBD1 for D (5 bases). This CDR3 is 12 amino acids long. Trimming left V 7 bases short and J 7 bases short, with 13 bases between. Germline CDR1 reads PRHDT; CDR2 reads FYEKMQ (reference sequence). CDR3 loop: CASTSAGGGYTF. The CDR3 DNA reads TGTGCCAGCACCTCGGCGGGGGGTGGCTACACCTTC.

The V call is TRBV30, the J call TRBJ2-3; tentatively, D is TRBD1 or TRBD2 (6 bases each). CDR1 GTSNPN and CDR2 SVGIG come from the germline V gene (reference sequence). The CDR3 consists of 15 residues. Trimming pared 0 bases from V and 4 bases from J, leaving 14 bases between. The CDR3, as DNA: TGTGCCTGGAGTGTAGGGGGGCACACCGCAGATACGCAGTATTTT. This sequence encodes CAWSVGGHTADTQYF.